This T cell receptor beta chain stems from a study of blood T cell repertoires in COVID-19. Study information: Sites in the United States, Italy and Spain provided acute and convalescent COVID-19 samples. T cells, B-cell-depleted T cells, or PBMCs supplied cDNA or gDNA.

This CDR3 is 14 amino acids long. V lost 3 bases and J lost 0, with 9 bases in between. Germline-derived CDR1 and CDR2 are SGHRS and YFSETQ. Per the authors' pipeline: Estimation of nucleated cell counts was performed using reference gene primer amplification. The table came from immunoSEQ multiplex PCR; TCRdb's copy has only in-frame clones and leaves some out. Clonal size and the V and J genes are those of that table, whereas D and trimming came from the DNA. The repertoire consists of roughly 110,000 clones, with about nine tenths occurring once and the leading ten covering approximately 4.5%. The TCR sequence derives from a woman between 50 and 59 years old with acute or convalescent COVID-19. Sequencing was done on a sample of peripheral blood. The chain carries TRBV5-1 and TRBJ1-1; D not certain. Here the CDR3 DNA reads TGCGCCAGCAGCTCGAGAATAATGAACACTGAAGCTTTCTTT. Translation gives CASSSRIMNTEAFF.